The clone carrying this T cell receptor (beta chain) was recorded at least ten times. V was pared by 3 bases and J by 3 bases, with 10 bases of the junction left unmatched. Germline-derived CDR1 and CDR2 are KGHSH and LQKENI. This CDR3 is 16 amino acids long. The data belong to a study of regulatory T cells in long-lasting Graves disease. Time point defined: newly diagnosed GD, antithyroid drugs for less than 3 months. RNA isolated from PBMCs was used to make the TCR library. In building TCR beta libraries, iRepertoire HTBI primers were used together with Arm-PCR of CDR3 regions. TCRdb passed the multiplex PCR reads through MiXCR, listing each CDR3 protein once. The sample has under 700,000 distinct CDR3 sequences; about 16% are singletons. The data were also submitted as part of a second study, on T cells in Graves' hyperthyroidism and ophthalmopathy. That work contributes: With a duration under 2 months, the hyperthyroidism was newly diagnosed in patients aged 18 to 65.

This clonotype was sampled from a woman aged 35-60 years with Graves disease. The material sequenced was peripheral blood mononuclear cells (PBMCs), taken at new diagnosis, from a patient treated with antithyroid drugs. The gene calls are TRBV18 and TRBJ1-2; 7 bases align to TRBD1. The CDR3 bases are TGTGCCAGCTCACCTCCTCGGGACAGTGTTGACTATGGCTACACCTTC. Encoded protein: CASSPPRDSVDYGYTF.